This T cell receptor (beta chain) was observed in a study of T cell responses to AZD1222 COVID-19 vaccine. The study's findings and limits: Seropositive status at baseline applied to only 5 or 6 AZD1222 recipients.

Second doses were pooled across both intervals (about 4 or about 12 weeks). Regarding this clone: Its antigen is not known.

Profiled with immunoSEQ multiplex PCR; TCRdb holds only in-frame clones, not every one. The table records 130,000 to 150,000 clones, about nine tenths of them present only once. This CDR3 has 16 residues. In germline, CDR1 is KGHSH, CDR2 LQKENI. Trimming removed 5 bases from V and 3 bases from J; junction bases left unmatched: 9. The clonotype originates from an adult who received the AZD1222 COVID-19 vaccine. The sequencing here drew on peripheral blood, taken 28 days after the second AZD1222 dose. The chain couples TRBV18 to TRBJ2-2; 7 bases line up with TRBD2. CDR3 protein: CASSGRGSSDTGELFF. DNA for the CDR3: TGTGCCAGCTCAGGTCGCGGGAGTTCGGACACCGGGGAGCTGTTTTTT.